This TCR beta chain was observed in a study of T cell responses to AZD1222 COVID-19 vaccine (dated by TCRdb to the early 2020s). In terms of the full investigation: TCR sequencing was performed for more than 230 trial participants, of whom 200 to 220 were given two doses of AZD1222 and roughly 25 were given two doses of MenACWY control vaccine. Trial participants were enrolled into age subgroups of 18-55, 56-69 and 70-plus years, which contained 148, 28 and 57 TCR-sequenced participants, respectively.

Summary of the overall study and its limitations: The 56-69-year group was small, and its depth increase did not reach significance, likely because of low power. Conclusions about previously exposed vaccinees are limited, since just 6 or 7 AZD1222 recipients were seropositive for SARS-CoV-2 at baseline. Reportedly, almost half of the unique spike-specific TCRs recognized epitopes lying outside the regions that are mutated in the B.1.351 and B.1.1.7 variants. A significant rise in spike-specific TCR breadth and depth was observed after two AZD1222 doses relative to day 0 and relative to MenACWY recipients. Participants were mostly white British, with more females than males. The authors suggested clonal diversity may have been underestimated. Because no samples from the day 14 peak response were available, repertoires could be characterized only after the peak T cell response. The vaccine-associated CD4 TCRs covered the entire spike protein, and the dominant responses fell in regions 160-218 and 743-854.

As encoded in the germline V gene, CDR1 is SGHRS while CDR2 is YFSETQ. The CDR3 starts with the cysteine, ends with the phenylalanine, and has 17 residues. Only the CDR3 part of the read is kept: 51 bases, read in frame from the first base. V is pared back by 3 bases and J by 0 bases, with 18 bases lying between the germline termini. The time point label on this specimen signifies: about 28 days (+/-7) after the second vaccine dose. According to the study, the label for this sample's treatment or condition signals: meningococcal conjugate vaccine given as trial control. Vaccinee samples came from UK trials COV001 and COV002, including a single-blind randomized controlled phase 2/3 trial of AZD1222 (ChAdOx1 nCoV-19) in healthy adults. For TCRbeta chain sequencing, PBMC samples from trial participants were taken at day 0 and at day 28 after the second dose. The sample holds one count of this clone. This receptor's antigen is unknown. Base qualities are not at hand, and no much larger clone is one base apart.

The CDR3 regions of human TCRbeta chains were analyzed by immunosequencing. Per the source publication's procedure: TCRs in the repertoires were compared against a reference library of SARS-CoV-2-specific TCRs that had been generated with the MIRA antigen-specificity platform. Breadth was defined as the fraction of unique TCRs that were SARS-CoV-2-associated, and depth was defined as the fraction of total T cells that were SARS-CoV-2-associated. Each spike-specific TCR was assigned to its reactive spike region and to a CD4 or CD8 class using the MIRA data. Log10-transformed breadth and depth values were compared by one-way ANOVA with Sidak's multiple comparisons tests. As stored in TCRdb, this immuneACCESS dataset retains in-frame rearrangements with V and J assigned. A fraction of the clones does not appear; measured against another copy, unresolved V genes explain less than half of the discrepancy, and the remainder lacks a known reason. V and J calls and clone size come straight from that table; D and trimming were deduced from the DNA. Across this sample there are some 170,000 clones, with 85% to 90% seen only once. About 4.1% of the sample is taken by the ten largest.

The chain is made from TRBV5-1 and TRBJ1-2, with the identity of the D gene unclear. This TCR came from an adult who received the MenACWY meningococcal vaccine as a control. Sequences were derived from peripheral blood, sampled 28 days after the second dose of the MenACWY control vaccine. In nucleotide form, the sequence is TGCGCCAGCAGCTCCCGAGGGCCTTACCTTTCTAACTATGGCTACACCTTC. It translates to CASSSRGPYLSNYGYTF.